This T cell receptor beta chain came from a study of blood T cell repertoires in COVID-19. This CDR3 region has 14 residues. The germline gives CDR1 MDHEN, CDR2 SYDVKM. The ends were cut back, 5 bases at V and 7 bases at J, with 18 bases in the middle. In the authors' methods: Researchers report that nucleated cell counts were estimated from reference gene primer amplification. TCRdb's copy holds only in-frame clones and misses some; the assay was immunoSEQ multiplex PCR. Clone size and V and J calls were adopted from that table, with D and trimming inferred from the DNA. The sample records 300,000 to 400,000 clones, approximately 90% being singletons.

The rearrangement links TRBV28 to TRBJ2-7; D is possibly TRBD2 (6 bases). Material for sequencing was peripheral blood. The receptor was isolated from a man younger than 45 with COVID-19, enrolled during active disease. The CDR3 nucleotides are TGTGCCAGCAGTCCCCCCAACGGGAGCGGTGAGCAGTACTTC. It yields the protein CASSPPNGSGEQYF. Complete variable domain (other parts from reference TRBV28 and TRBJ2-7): DVKVTQSSRYLVKRTGEKVFLECVQDMDHENMFWYRQDPGLGLRLIYFSYDVKMKEKGDIPEGYSVSREKKERFSLILESASTNQTSMYLCASSPPNGSGEQYFGPGTRLTVT.